One and the same sample provided the 3 T cell receptor beta chains below, sequenced in a study of identical twins. TCRdb re-called the 5' RACE reads through MiXCR, storing one row per CDR3 protein. The table has fewer than 900,000 distinct CDR3 sequences, roughly 18% seen once. The sample was also reused in another study, on T cells expressing NK-cell markers.

What was sequenced was PBMCs. These receptors were obtained from a young woman in good health.

This clonotype was counted between two and nine times. The chain has TRBV20-1 and TRBJ2-7, with D unresolved. In germline, CDR1 is DFQATT, CDR2 SNEGSKA (reference sequence). CDR3 length: 12 residues. The ends were cut back, 3 bases at V and 3 bases at J, with 9 bases in the middle. As DNA, the CDR3 is TGCAGTGCTAGTCAGGCGGACTACGAGCAGTACTTC. Translation: CSASQADYEQYF.

This clonotype was seen a few times. The CDR3: CASSNRGLAGVGEQYF. The CDR3 DNA reads as TGCGCCAGCAGCAACCGGGGACTAGCGGGAGTAGGCGAGCAGTACTTC. V gene TRBV5-1 combines with J gene TRBJ2-7; 14 positions match TRBD2. The J segment lost 6 bases and the V segment lost 4 bases, leaving 9 bases of the junction unmatched. In germline, CDR1 is SGHRS, CDR2 YFSETQ. The CDR3 sequence is 16 residues long.

Regarding this clonotype: Sequence at one end of the junction differs from germline and may be a read error. The V gene is TRBV12-3 or TRBV12-4, the J gene TRBJ2-1, with 9 bases fitting TRBD2. The CDR3 runs to 14 residues. The CDR3 sequence is CAGSLAGEGTEQFF. CDR3 in DNA: TGTGCCGGCAGTTTAGCGGGAGAGGGCACTGAGCAGTTCTTC.